The 9 T cell receptor beta chains listed next were all sequenced from one sample in a study of response to subunit inactivated influenza vaccine. TCRdb independently ran MiXCR on the RT-PCR reads; one entry per CDR3 protein. The data show roughly 630,000 distinct CDR3 sequences, with less than 15% seen just once and 6% to 9.5% held by the top ten. The material sequenced was PBMCs from blood, taken around 15 days before vaccination. These receptors originate from a man aged 50 or older who received an inactivated influenza vaccine.

There are a few counts of this clonotype. The V gene is TRBV18, the J gene TRBJ2-7; D is unresolved. The V gene's germline CDR1 is KGHSH and CDR2 LQKENI. Trimming shortened V by 2 bases and J by 2 bases, and 4 bases separated the two germline ends. The CDR3 is made up of 12 amino acids. For the CDR3, the DNA is TGTGCCAGCTCACCAGTGCCCTACGAGCAGTACTTC. Protein sequence: CASSPVPYEQYF.

V usage is TRBV18 and J usage is TRBJ1-5; D call uncertain. Deletions cut 1 base from V and 6 bases from J, with 16 bases between. The CDR3 runs 16 residues. Per the germline V gene, CDR1 is KGHSH and CDR2 is LQKENI. CDR3 DNA: TGTGCCAGCTCACCACGGGCGGGCGGTCTGGGTCAGCCCCAGCATTTT. Translated: CASSPRAGGLGQPQHF. Filled out from reference TRBV18 and TRBJ1-5, the complete variable domain reads NAGVMQNPRHLVRRRGQEARLRCSPMKGHSHVYWYRQLPEEGLKFMVYLQKENIIDESGMPKERFSAEFPKEGPSILRIQQVVRGDSAAYFCASSPRAGGLGQPQHFGDGTRLSIL.

A few counts support this clonotype. The chain uses TRBV21-1 and TRBJ2-7. TRBV21-1 is designated a pseudogene. This CDR3 is built from 17 residues. CDR3 amino acids: CASRGEGNRRFLHEQYF. Here the CDR3 DNA reads TGTGCCAGCCGGGGTGAAGGCAATAGGCGATTTTTGCACGAGCAGTACTTC.

This clonotype appeared many times. The CDR3 sequence is CASSFSLRGRAETQYF. The DNA for the CDR3 is TGTGCCAGCAGTTTTTCGTTACGGGGGCGGGCAGAGACCCAGTACTTC. The J gene is TRBJ2-5, the V gene TRBV12-3 or TRBV12-4; D possibly uses TRBD1 or TRBD2 (6 bases each). The CDR3 contains 16 residues. V shed 3 bases and J shed 4 bases, with 18 bases lying between them.

This clonotype showed up just a few times. V usage is TRBV10-3 and J usage is TRBJ1-1; 7 bases are shared with TRBD1. With 6 bases clipped from V and 7 bases from J, the junction kept 8 bases outside the gene matches. The CDR3 extends over 13 amino acids. Germline values: CDR1 ENHRY, CDR2 SYGVKD. CDR3 residues: CAIREIRDSEAFF. Here the CDR3 DNA reads TGTGCCATCAGAGAGATCCGGGACAGTGAAGCTTTCTTT.

The J gene is TRBJ2-7, the V gene TRBV7-8; D possibly corresponds to TRBD2 (6 bases). The CDR3 contains 16 residues. V dropped 6 bases and J dropped 0 bases, with 18 bases sitting between them. Germline assignment: CDR1 SGHVS and CDR2 FQNEAQ. This CDR3 reads CASSRIGDSSSYEQYF. DNA of the CDR3: TGTGCCAGCAGTCGTATAGGGGACTCCAGCTCCTACGAGCAGTACTTC.

The rearrangement uses TRBV10-3 and TRBJ2-5; no clear D. The CDR3 is 14 amino acids. Germline-derived CDR1 and CDR2 are ENHRY and SYGVKD. Trimming cost V 0 bases and J 4 bases, with 9 bases left between them. CDR3 in amino acids: CAISESSWVETQYF. The CDR3 nucleotides read TGTGCCATCAGTGAGTCGAGCTGGGTAGAGACCCAGTACTTC.

The chain combines TRBV5-1 with TRBJ1-1, with TRBD1 identical over 8 bases. Trimming cost V 2 bases and J 7 bases; bases outside gene matches: 4. Germline V gives CDR1 SGHRS, CDR2 YFSETQ. The CDR3 length is 13 residues. This chain's CDR3 is CASSFGQGFEAFF. In nucleotides, the CDR3 is TGCGCCAGCAGCTTTGGACAGGGCTTTGAAGCTTTCTTT. The full variable domain, rest sourced from reference TRBV5-1 and TRBJ1-1, is KAGVTQTPRYLIKTRGQQVTLSCSPISGHRSVSWYQQTPGQGLQFLFEYFSETQRNKGNFPGRFSGRQFSNSRSEMNVSTLELGDSALYLCASSFGQGFEAFFGQGTRLTVV.

This clonotype was detected many times. J is TRBJ2-7 and V is TRBV15; D call uncertain. Germline CDR1 LNHNV, CDR2 YYDKDF (reference sequence). CDR3 size: 12 residues. V dropped 4 bases and J dropped 2 bases, with 6 bases sitting between them. CDR3 sequence reads: CATSTRPYEQYF. CDR3 DNA: TGTGCCACCAGCACCCGTCCCTACGAGCAGTACTTC.